Presented here are 2 T cell receptor beta chains from one specimen sequenced in a study of cytomegalovirus exposure and HLA in healthy donors. The PCR ran on 60 Vbeta and 13 Jbeta primers. Sequencing was performed with immunoSEQ multiplex PCR; in TCRdb, only in-frame clones are kept and a portion is missing. Of 100,000 to 150,000 clones listed, roughly 79% are singletons. Sequencing was carried out using PBMCs. The receptors come from a man between 18 and 29 years old in good health and CMV-seronegative.

The chain combines TRBV4-3 with TRBJ2-6; tentatively, D is TRBD1 (6 bases). This CDR3 is built from 20 residues. Germline V lookup: CDR1 LGHNA, CDR2 YSLEER. Trimming left V 0 bases short and J 0 bases short, with 18 bases between. The CDR3 DNA reads TGCGCCAGCAGCCAAGAGGCTAGGGACATCCAACCCTCTGGGGCCAACGTCCTGACTTTC. Translating it yields CASSQEARDIQPSGANVLTF.

The V and J genes are TRBV19 and TRBJ1-2; 9 nucleotides align to TRBD1. CDR3 size: 16 residues. Per the germline V gene, CDR1 is LNHDA and CDR2 is SQIVND (reference sequence). V shed 8 bases, J shed 1 base, and the junction held 11 bases outside the gene matches. The CDR3 loop reads CASAAGNRGLNYGYTF. The CDR3 DNA follows: TGTGCCAGTGCCGCGGGGAACAGGGGGCTTAACTATGGCTACACCTTC.